These 18 T cell receptor beta chains share one sample of origin, sequenced in a study of cytomegalovirus exposure and HLA in healthy donors. It was with 60 Vbeta and 13 Jbeta primers that the PCR ran. Using immunoSEQ multiplex PCR, the repertoire was profiled, and TCRdb retains in-frame clones only, with some absent. The sample contains about 180,000 clones, 77% of which appear only once. The specimen sequenced was PBMCs. The receptor source for this set is a woman aged 55-75 years in good health and CMV-seropositive.

The chain recombines TRBV27 with TRBJ2-3, with D tentatively TRBD2 (6 bases). The CDR3 runs to 15 residues. The ends were cut back, 0 bases at V and 2 bases at J, with 9 bases in the middle. Per germline, CDR1 MNHEY and CDR2 SMNVEV (reference sequence). Written as DNA, the CDR3 is TGTGCCAGCAGTTTATCCGGGAGAAACACAGATACGCAGTATTTT. Protein: CASSLSGRNTDTQYF.

The chain couples TRBV27 to TRBJ2-7; 10 nucleotides match TRBD1. This CDR3 contains 15 residues. V was pared by 5 bases and J by 7 bases, with 11 bases of the junction left unmatched. The germline CDR1 and CDR2 sequences are MNHEY and SMNVEV (reference sequence). The CDR3 DNA reads as TGTGCCAGCAGTATCATAGGGACAGGGGTCGCGGAGCAGTACTTC. This sequence encodes CASSIIGTGVAEQYF.

The chain is built from TRBV9 and TRBJ2-1, with 7 bases aligning to TRBD2. The V gene's germline CDR1 is SGDLS and CDR2 YYNGEE. The CDR3 runs 14 residues. The V and J ends lost 7 bases and 6 bases, in that order; junction bases with no gene match: 10. The CDR3, as DNA: TGTGCCAGCGGGAGGGACTATTTTACCAATGAGCAGTTCTTC. Its translation is CASGRDYFTNEQFF.

This clone was seen only once. The chain employs TRBV28 and TRBJ1-5; 7 bases map to TRBD1. CDR1 is MDHEN, CDR2 SYDVKM, per germline. The CDR3 totals 17 residues. The trim removed 4 bases at V and 0 bases at J, leaving 9 bases unmatched. The CDR3 sequence: CASSSVEGAGSNQPQHF. The CDR3 DNA reads as TGTGCCAGCAGTTCCGTGGAGGGGGCGGGTAGCAATCAGCCCCAGCATTTT.

The rearrangement links TRBV28 to TRBJ2-3, with TRBD2 identical over 7 bases. Trimming took 2 bases from V and 2 from J; bases not matched to a gene: 1. Germline loops: CDR1 MDHEN, CDR2 SYDVKM. This CDR3 is built from 14 residues. The CDR3 nucleotides are TGTGCCAGCAGTTTAGCGGGGGTCACAGATACGCAGTATTTT. This encodes CASSLAGVTDTQYF.

The chain employs TRBV10-3 and TRBJ2-3; the D gene is possibly TRBD1 (5 bases). Between the trimmed V and J ends, which lost 1 base and 5 bases, there was a span of 10 bases. Germline V gene data show CDR1 as ENHRY and CDR2 as SYGVKD. This CDR3 is 14 amino acids long. The CDR3 coding sequence is TGTGCCATCAGTGAGTTGGCAGGGAAAGATACGCAGTATTTT. Translation gives CAISELAGKDTQYF.

The rearrangement links TRBV5-4 to TRBJ2-3; TRBD2 agrees at 11 bases. V was pared by 3 bases and J by 5 bases, with 5 bases of the junction left unmatched. Germline V gives CDR1 SGHNT, CDR2 YYREEE (reference sequence). The CDR3 loop spans 15 amino acids. The CDR3 here is CASSSTSGRIDTQYF. In nucleotides, the CDR3 is TGTGCCAGCAGCTCCACTAGCGGGAGAATAGATACGCAGTATTTT.

This clone was found once. The V and J genes are TRBV25-1 and TRBJ2-3; D unclear. The CDR3 loop spans 14 amino acids. CDR1 is MGHDK and CDR2 is SYGVNS in the germline V gene. Trimming shortened V by 2 bases and J by 2 bases, and 8 bases separated the two germline ends. Here the CDR3 DNA reads TGTGCCAGCAGTGAAATTTCTTTCACAGATACGCAGTATTTT. Amino acids: CASSEISFTDTQYF.

The CDR3 reads CASSSGQGGGNQPQHF. CDR3 DNA: TGTGCCAGCAGTTCCGGCCAGGGGGGTGGAAATCAGCCCCAGCATTTT. The J gene is TRBJ1-5, the V gene TRBV6-5, with TRBD1 matching 7 bases. The CDR3 sequence is 16 residues long. Germline CDR1 MNHEY, CDR2 SVGAGI. V shed 4 bases, J shed 4 bases, and the junction held 10 bases outside the gene matches.

This clone appeared a single time. The chain links TRBV10-2 to TRBJ1-5; 8 nucleotides match TRBD1. The V gene end was trimmed by 8 bases and the J gene end by 8 bases; junction bases not matched to a gene: 23. Germline CDR1 WSHSY, CDR2 SAAADI. The CDR3 contains 18 residues. In nucleotides, the CDR3 is TGCGCCAGCGGAGGACAGGGAAGTATAGGATCCTTTATTAAGCCCCAGCATTTT. This codes for CASGGQGSIGSFIKPQHF.

The count of this clone is one. The rearrangement joins TRBV6-5 to TRBJ1-2, with D tentatively TRBD1 (5 bases). From germline, CDR1 is MNHEY and CDR2 SVGAGI. V lost 8 bases and J 4 bases, leaving 11 bases between the germline ends. This CDR3 has 12 residues. CDR3 amino acids: CASRGGVYGYTF. The CDR3 region has the DNA TGTGCCAGCCGGGGGGGGGTCTATGGCTACACCTTC.

This clone came up once. J is TRBJ2-2 and V is TRBV18; D may be TRBD1 (5 bases). Germline V gene data show CDR1 as KGHSH and CDR2 as LQKENI. The CDR3 covers 16 residues. V shed 3 bases and J shed 0 bases, with 11 bases lying between them. Here the CDR3 DNA reads TGTGCCAGCTCACCCCGACAGAGTTCGAACACCGGGGAGCTGTTTTTT. Translation gives CASSPRQSSNTGELFF.

In this sample, this clone turned up a few times. The V and J genes are TRBV11-2 and TRBJ2-7; D is possibly TRBD1 (8 bases). CDR1 is SGHAT and CDR2 is FQNNGV in the germline V gene. V was shortened by 6 bases and J by 5 bases, with 17 bases between the two germline ends. This CDR3 spans 14 amino acids. In nucleotides, the CDR3 is TGTGCCAGCAGTCAACAGGGGGGGGGAAACGAGCAGTACTTC. The encoded protein is CASSQQGGGNEQYF. Supplemented by reference TRBV11-2 and TRBJ2-7, the full variable domain reads EAGVAQSPRYKIIEKRQSVAFWCNPISGHATLYWYQQILGQGPKLLIQFQNNGVVDDSQLPKDRFSAERLKGVDSTLKIQPAKLEDSAVYLCASSQQGGGNEQYFGPGTRLTVT.

The rearrangement uses TRBV7-8 and TRBJ1-4; no reliable D call. CDR1 is SGHVS, CDR2 FQNEAQ, per germline. The CDR3 sequence is 15 residues long. V was pared by 3 bases and J by 4 bases, with 12 bases between. CDR3: CASSFGGIGNEKLFF. The CDR3 region has the DNA TGTGCCAGCAGCTTTGGAGGGATTGGTAATGAAAAACTGTTTTTT.

The rearrangement links TRBV28 to TRBJ1-6; 7 bases align to TRBD1. Losses at the gene ends were 8 bases for V and 1 base for J; bases not matched to a gene: 8. The CDR3 is made up of 16 amino acids. Germline CDR1 reads MDHEN; CDR2 reads SYDVKM. The CDR3 loop is CASLTPTGSYNSPLHF. The DNA for the CDR3 is TGTGCCAGCTTGACCCCGACAGGGTCCTATAATTCACCCCTCCACTTT.

Worth noting for this clone: One end of the junction fails to match germline, which may point to a read error. The chain links TRBV29-1 to TRBJ2-4, with a possible D match to TRBD1 (5 bases). Germline values: CDR1 SQVTM, CDR2 ANQGSEA. This CDR3 has 11 residues. The CDR3 sequence is CSAVDKNSQYF. CDR3 bases: TGCAGCGCGGTGGACAAAAACAGTCAGTACTTC.

This chain connects TRBV27 to TRBJ2-5; 7 bases match TRBD1. The junction had 8 bases not matched to a gene; V was cut back by 5 bases and J by 5 bases. This CDR3 comprises 14 residues. Germline V gene data show CDR1 as MNHEY and CDR2 as SMNVEV (reference sequence). In DNA, the CDR3 is TGTGCCAGCAGTCTACAGGGGTATGGGGAGACCCAGTACTTC. Protein sequence: CASSLQGYGETQYF.

Comments on this clone: Compared with germline, one end of the junction differs, possibly owing to a read error. The V call is TRBV5-1, the J call TRBJ1-1; D is unclear. The germline V gene encodes CDR1 SGHRS and CDR2 YFSETQ. This CDR3 is 14 amino acids long. CDR3 sequence reads: CASGLQVANTEAFF. The CDR3 DNA is TGCGCCAGCGGCTTGCAGGTCGCGAACACTGAAGCTTTCTTT.